The rows below give T cell receptor beta chains drawn from one sample of a study of blood T cell repertoires in COVID-19. Repertoires were generated with immunoSEQ multiplex PCR, while TCRdb's copy carries only in-frame clones and drops some. Of some 100,000 clones in the sample, around 81% were seen once. Sequenced: peripheral blood. The receptors originated from a woman between 65 and 79 years old with active or convalescent COVID-19. Both conserved end residues are part of each CDR3. D genes are given only for firm matches. Clone size is shown for a subset of rows, as once, few, many or a class of expanded clone.

V	J	size	D	DNA	CDR3
TRBV6-5	TRBJ1-1	.	TRBD1	TGTGCCAGCAGTTACTCGGGGACAGGGACGAACACTGAAGCTTTCTTT	CASSYSGTGTNTEAFF
TRBV5-6	TRBJ2-1	.	TRBD1	TGTGCCAGCAGCGGCCTAATCGAGGGGGCCTCCTACAATGAGCAGTTCTTC	CASSGLIEGASYNEQFF
TRBV5-1	TRBJ1-1	.	.	TGCGCCAGCAGCTTGGAATCTCAGGGAGGCGGCACTGAAGCTTTCTTT	CASSLESQGGGTEAFF
TRBV28	TRBJ1-2	.	.	TGTGCCAGCAGTTTAGACAACCTAAGCTATGGCTACACCTTC	CASSLDNLSYGYTF
TRBV5-1	TRBJ2-3	once	TRBD1	TGCGCCAGCACCTATCACGGGACAGGGGAAGATACGCAGTATTTT	CASTYHGTGEDTQYF
TRBV4-1	TRBJ1-6	few	TRBD1	TGCGCCAGCAGCCGGGACAGAAGCGGAGATTCACCCCTCCACTTT	CASSRDRSGDSPLHF
TRBV2	TRBJ1-2	.	.	TGTGCCAGCAATGATGGCTGGGGCAGGGGAATTGGGGGCTACACCTTC	CASNDGWGRGIGGYTF
TRBV9	TRBJ2-1	.	.	TGTGCCAGCAGCGTAGCTAGAGGCGTCGGTGAGCAGTTCTTC	CASSVARGVGEQFF
TRBV6-1	TRBJ1-1	once	TRBD1	TGTGCCAGCAGTGTACAGTTAGGGGGCTCTGGCACTGAAGCTTTCTTT	CASSVQLGGSGTEAFF
TRBV5-1	TRBJ2-7	.	.	TGCGCCAGCAGCTTGGTGCAGGAAGGGGCCGAGCAGTACTTC	CASSLVQEGAEQYF
TRBV7-2	TRBJ1-3	.	.	TGTGCCAGCAGTCGACAGCTCTCTGGAAACACCATATATTTT	CASSRQLSGNTIYF
TRBV4-1	TRBJ2-7	.	TRBD1	TGCGCCAGCAGTCGCACTTCCGGGACAGGGGGCTACGAGCAGTACTTC	CASSRTSGTGGYEQYF
TRBV10-2	TRBJ2-3	.	TRBD2	TGCGCCAGCAGTGAGTCGGGACTAGCGGGCTCAAGCACAGATACGCAGTATTTT	CASSESGLAGSSTDTQYF
TRBV7-2	TRBJ2-1	.	.	TGTGCCAGCAGGAAGGCGGAGATCAATGAGCAGTTCTTC	CASRKAEINEQFF
TRBV5-1	TRBJ2-5	.	TRBD2	TGCGCCAGCAGCCCATCAACCGTAGCGGGGGGACAAGAGACCCAGTACTTC	CASSPSTVAGGQETQYF
TRBV5-1	TRBJ2-2	.	.	TGCGCCAGCAGCTTCCAAGACACTTCGAACACCGGGGAGCTGTTTTTT	CASSFQDTSNTGELFF
TRBV5-1	TRBJ2-5	once	.	TGCGCCAGCAGCTTGGGGCCAGGGCAAGAGACCCAGTACTTC	CASSLGPGQETQYF
TRBV27	TRBJ1-2	.	.	TGTGCCAGCAGTTACCGGGAGGGCGGCTATGGCTACACCTTC	CASSYREGGYGYTF
TRBV7-9	TRBJ2-7	.	.	TGTGCCAGCAGCCCAGGGGTCGAGCAGTACTTC	CASSPGVEQYF
TRBV5-1	TRBJ2-7	.	.	TGCGCCAGCAGCTTGGCCGGCGGAGACTACGAGCAGTACTTC	CASSLAGGDYEQYF
TRBV11-3	TRBJ1-5	.	TRBD1	TGTGCCAGCAGCCCACTTCTACCGGGACAGGGATTAAGCAATCAGCCCCAGCATTTT	CASSPLLPGQGLSNQPQHF
TRBV5-4	TRBJ2-3	.	TRBD2	TGTGCCAGCAGCTCCGGGACTAGCGGGGCGGATACGCAGTATTTT	CASSSGTSGADTQYF
TRBV10-3	TRBJ1-5	few	TRBD1	TGTGCCATCAGTGAGTCGAAAAGAAGAGGAACAGGGGAAAATCAGCCCCAGCATTTT	CAISESKRRGTGENQPQHF
TRBV3-1/TRBV3-2	TRBJ2-4	.	TRBD2	TGTGCCAGCAGCCAACTAGCGGGGGACCCCAAAAACATTCAGTACTTC	CASSQLAGDPKNIQYF
TRBV5-1	TRBJ1-1	.	TRBD1	TGCGCCAGCAGCGGGGGACAGGGGAGCACTGAAGCTTTCTTT	CASSGGQGSTEAFF
TRBV7-2	TRBJ2-7	.	TRBD2	TGTGCCAGCAGTTCCCCCCGTGGGGGGGGGACGGGCTACGAGCAGTACTTC	CASSSPRGGGTGYEQYF
TRBV27	TRBJ1-3	.	TRBD1	TGTGCCAGCAGCTCCGGGACAGGGGGCGCCTCTGGAAACACCATATATTTT	CASSSGTGGASGNTIYF
TRBV5-4	TRBJ2-2	.	TRBD1	TGTGCCAGCAGATCAGGGGGCACCGGGGAGCTGTTTTTT	CASRSGGTGELFF
TRBV10-3	TRBJ2-3	.	.	TGTGCCATCAGTGGCGCTACAGAGTCTAGCACAGATACGCAGTATTTT	CAISGATESSTDTQYF
TRBV6-6	TRBJ2-3	.	.	TGTGCCAGCAGTCGGGATCCCACGGGGTCTTTCACAGATACGCAGTATTTT	CASSRDPTGSFTDTQYF
TRBV11-2	TRBJ1-3	.	TRBD1	TGTGCCAGCAGCTTTGAGGGACAGGTTGGAAACACCATATATTTT	CASSFEGQVGNTIYF
TRBV7-2	TRBJ2-7	.	.	TGTGCCAGCAGCCCACAGGGAGGGCTAACCTACGAGCAGTACTTC	CASSPQGGLTYEQYF
TRBV18	TRBJ2-3	.	TRBD2	TGTGCCAGCTCACCGAACCTAGCGGGCACAGATACGCAGTATTTT	CASSPNLAGTDTQYF
TRBV28	TRBJ2-5	.	TRBD1	TGTGCCAGCAGTCCTCAAACATACAGGGGGCCAGAGACCCAGTACTTC	CASSPQTYRGPETQYF
TRBV7-2	TRBJ1-2	.	TRBD1	TGTGCCAGCAGCTTGGACAGGGGGCAGGGCTACACCTTC	CASSLDRGQGYTF
TRBV6-5	TRBJ2-7	.	TRBD2	TGTGCCAGCAGAACTCTAGCGGGCCCCTCCTACGAGCAGTACTTC	CASRTLAGPSYEQYF
TRBV19	TRBJ2-3	.	.	TGTGCCAGTAGTATGAGTAGGAGATTAGATACGCAGTATTTT	CASSMSRRLDTQYF
TRBV6-2/TRBV6-3	TRBJ1-1	.	TRBD1	TGTGCCAGCAGTTTCTGGACAGGGGGTCCTGAAGCTTTCTTT	CASSFWTGGPEAFF
TRBV9	TRBJ2-2	.	TRBD1	TGTGCCAGCAGCACCCGGGACAGGGGATTTTTGGACACCGGGGAGCTGTTTTTT	CASSTRDRGFLDTGELFF
TRBV18	TRBJ1-2	.	.	TGTGCCAGCTCACCCCTTACAGGGATCTATGGCTACACCTTC	CASSPLTGIYGYTF
TRBV7-2	TRBJ2-3	.	TRBD2	TGTGCCAGCAGCTTAGGAATCGCGGGGGGGCTGGCAGATACGCAGTATTTT	CASSLGIAGGLADTQYF
TRBV6-1	TRBJ1-5	.	.	TGTGCCAGCAGTGAAGATCCGGTAGGGGGCAATCAGCCCCAGCATTTT	CASSEDPVGGNQPQHF
TRBV5-1	TRBJ2-3	.	TRBD1	TGCGCCAGCAGCTTGGGACAGGGGATGGAAGGGTATTTT	CASSLGQGMEGYF
TRBV3-1/TRBV3-2	TRBJ1-1	.	TRBD1	TGTGCCAGCAGCCAAAGGGACAGGAACACTGAAGCTTTCTTT	CASSQRDRNTEAFF
TRBV6-5	TRBJ2-5	.	.	TGTGCCAGCAGAGTGCCAGGGGGAGGAGACCAGTACTTC	CASRVPGGGDQYF
TRBV19	TRBJ1-6	.	.	TGTGCCAGTAGTATGGCCCCGGGACATCGAAATTCACCCCTCCACTTT	CASSMAPGHRNSPLHF
TRBV6-6	TRBJ2-7	.	.	TGTGCCAGCAAATCCCAGACACCACCCTACTACGAGCAGTACTTC	CASKSQTPPYYEQYF
TRBV7-8	TRBJ2-2	few	.	TGTGCCAGCAGCTTAAGAACAGGCCTCCGAGGACCTGACGGGGAGCTGTTTTTT	CASSLRTGLRGPDGELFF
TRBV15	TRBJ2-7	.	.	TGTGCCACCAGCAGAGATACCACAGGGAGCGAGCAGTACTTC	CATSRDTTGSEQYF
TRBV5-1	TRBJ2-2	.	.	TGCGCCAGCAGCGAAAGTCCAGGGCCCGGGGAGCTGTTTTTT	CASSESPGPGELFF